This T cell receptor beta chain was obtained from a study of blood T cell repertoires in COVID-19. Study details: From T cells, B-cell-depleted T cells, or PBMCs came the material, which was cDNA or gDNA.

Methods used by the authors: Researchers report that nucleated cell counts were estimated from reference gene primer amplification. TCRdb's table, derived via immunoSEQ multiplex PCR, lists solely in-frame clones and lacks some. V and J calls and clone size are those listed in that table; D and trimming were worked out from the DNA. The sample carries about 140,000 clones, just under 90% recorded once. Germline V gene lookup returns CDR1 KGHSH and CDR2 LQKENI. V lost 5 bases to trimming and J lost 0 bases, with 16 bases between them. The CDR3 consists of 16 residues. The specimen sequenced was peripheral blood. The V gene is TRBV18, the J gene TRBJ1-2; tentative D call: TRBD1 (6 bases). The TCR was taken from a woman of 80 years or more with acute or convalescent COVID-19. The CDR3 coding sequence is TGTGCCAGCTCATCTCTCCTGACAGGAGCTAACTATGGCTACACCTTC. This sequence encodes CASSSLLTGANYGYTF.